These T cell receptor beta chains were read from a single sample in a study of STAT5B mutations in CD4+ large granular lymphocyte leukemia. Some clones are missing from TCRdb's copy, which holds only in-frame ones; the method was immunoSEQ multiplex PCR. The data hold some 30,000 clones, with around 67% observed a single time. Source material: CD4+ T cells from blood buffy coats. These receptors were taken from a human donor in good health. CDR3s include the opening cysteine and the closing phenylalanine or tryptophan. D genes are given only for firm matches. The size entry is marked missing in some rows and otherwise reads once, few, many or a size class.

j_call v_call d_call clone_size cdr3_aa cdr3_nt
TRBJ2-3 TRBV5-1 NA NA CASSLGAHDTQYF TGCGCCAGCAGCTTAGGGGCCCACGATACGCAGTATTTT
TRBJ1-2 TRBV11-2 TRBD1 NA CASSSSGQGSGYTF TGTGCCAGCAGCTCTTCGGGACAGGGTAGTGGCTACACCTTC
TRBJ2-7 TRBV6-6 NA NA CASSYPGSSFSYEQYF TGTGCCAGCAGTTATCCGGGGTCATCCTTCTCCTACGAGCAGTACTTC
TRBJ1-3 TRBV11-2 NA few CASSPGGSGNTIYF TGTGCCAGCAGCCCCGGGGGCTCTGGAAACACCATATATTTT
TRBJ1-3 TRBV5-6 NA NA CASSLRVVGLGNTIYF TGTGCCAGCAGCTTACGGGTCGTCGGCCTTGGAAACACCATATATTTT
TRBJ2-7 TRBV20-1 NA NA CSARRSYEQYF TGCAGTGCTCGCCGGAGCTACGAGCAGTACTTC
TRBJ2-5 TRBV5-1 NA NA CASSFGLQETQYF TGCGCCAGCAGCTTTGGTCTCCAAGAGACCCAGTACTTC
TRBJ2-7 TRBV5-4 NA NA CASSPDTRSYEQYF TGTGCCAGCAGCCCGGACACAAGGTCGTACGAGCAGTACTTC
TRBJ2-4 TRBV6-1 TRBD1 NA CASSEGQGIAKNIQYF TGTGCCAGCAGTGAGGGACAGGGAATAGCCAAAAACATTCAGTACTTC
TRBJ2-7 TRBV25-1 NA NA CASSEISIQYF TGTGCCAGCAGTGAAATCTCGATCCAGTACTTC
TRBJ2-5 TRBV5-1 TRBD2 NA CASSLGTSGGALETQYF TGCGCCAGCAGCTTAGGGACTAGCGGGGGGGCCTTGGAGACCCAGTACTTC
TRBJ1-4 TRBV5-6 NA few CASSLTEEKLFF TGTGCCAGCAGCTTGACGGAGGAAAAACTGTTTTTT
TRBJ1-1 TRBV4-2 NA few CASSQELTGTVYTEAFF TGTGCCAGCAGCCAAGAATTAACCGGGACCGTCTACACTGAAGCTTTCTTT
TRBJ2-3 TRBV9 TRBD2 NA CASSVGGLAGSTDTQYF TGTGCCAGCAGCGTAGGAGGACTAGCGGGGTCTACAGATACGCAGTATTTT
TRBJ1-3 TRBV4-3 NA once CASSQDGTVSSGNTIYF TGCGCCAGCAGCCAAGATGGGACCGTAAGCTCTGGAAACACCATATATTTT
TRBJ1-2 TRBV19 NA once CASSMTGMRYGYTF TGTGCCAGTAGTATGACGGGTATGAGATATGGCTACACCTTC
TRBJ2-1 TRBV9 NA few CASSVDNEQFF TGTGCCAGCAGCGTAGACAATGAGCAGTTCTTC
TRBJ1-5 TRBV5-8 NA NA CASSHLYSNQPQHF TGTGCCAGCAGCCACCTATATAGCAATCAGCCCCAGCATTTT
TRBJ2-2 TRBV27 TRBD1 NA CASSSNRGTGELFF TGTGCCAGCAGTTCTAACAGGGGAACCGGGGAGCTGTTTTTT
TRBJ2-7 TRBV7-2 NA few CASSLNWVAYEQYF TGTGCCAGCAGCTTAAACTGGGTCGCCTACGAGCAGTACTTC
TRBJ1-2 TRBV5-1 NA NA CASRDGNYGYTF TGCGCCAGCCGCGACGGAAACTATGGCTACACCTTC
TRBJ2-2 TRBV5-1 NA NA CASSLSGPGELFF TGCGCCAGCAGCTTATCCGGCCCCGGGGAGCTGTTTTTT
TRBJ2-7 TRBV6-1 NA NA CASSESSYEQYF TGTGCCAGCAGTGAATCCTCCTACGAGCAGTACTTC
TRBJ2-1 TRBV4-3 TRBD2 NA CASSQGTSGPYNEQFF TGCGCCAGCAGCCAAGGGACTAGCGGCCCCTACAATGAGCAGTTCTTC
TRBJ2-1 TRBV7-9 NA NA CASSFLGSEQFF TGTGCCAGCAGCTTTTTGGGGAGTGAGCAGTTCTTC
TRBJ2-7 TRBV6-6 NA once CASSFQQGTEQYF TGTGCCAGCAGTTTTCAACAGGGAACCGAGCAGTACTTC
TRBJ2-2 TRBV7-6 TRBD2 NA CASSGSGGAGELFF TGTGCCAGCAGCGGTAGCGGGGGGGCCGGGGAGCTGTTTTTT
TRBJ1-1 TRBV5-4 NA NA CASSSVIGPNTEAFF TGTGCCAGCAGCTCTGTAATAGGCCCGAACACTGAAGCTTTCTTT
TRBJ1-5 TRBV19 NA few CASSHRDPFARHF TGTGCCAGTAGCCATAGGGACCCCTTCGCTCGGCATTTT
TRBJ1-4 TRBV19 NA NA CASRLTGEREKLFF TGTGCCAGTAGACTTACCGGGGAGAGAGAAAAACTGTTTTTT
TRBJ2-3 TRBV6-6 TRBD2 NA CASSYPSVGGADTQYF TGTGCCAGCAGTTACCCCTCGGTCGGGGGGGCAGATACGCAGTATTTT
TRBJ2-5 TRBV5-4 NA NA CASSLEETQYF TGTGCCAGCAGCTTGGAAGAGACCCAGTACTTC
TRBJ2-3 TRBV11-2 NA NA CASSTGQTLIVTDTQYF TGTGCCAGCAGCACCGGACAGACTCTCATCGTAACAGATACGCAGTATTTT
TRBJ1-1 TRBV2 NA NA CASTMNTEAFF TGTGCCAGCACCATGAACACTGAAGCTTTCTTT
TRBJ2-1 TRBV10-1 TRBD1 few CASSEGQGNSGQFF TGCGCCAGCAGTGAGGGACAGGGGAATTCCGGGCAGTTCTTC
TRBJ1-6 TRBV7-2 NA NA CASSFDSSYNSPLHF TGTGCCAGCAGCTTCGACAGCTCCTATAATTCACCCCTCCACTTT